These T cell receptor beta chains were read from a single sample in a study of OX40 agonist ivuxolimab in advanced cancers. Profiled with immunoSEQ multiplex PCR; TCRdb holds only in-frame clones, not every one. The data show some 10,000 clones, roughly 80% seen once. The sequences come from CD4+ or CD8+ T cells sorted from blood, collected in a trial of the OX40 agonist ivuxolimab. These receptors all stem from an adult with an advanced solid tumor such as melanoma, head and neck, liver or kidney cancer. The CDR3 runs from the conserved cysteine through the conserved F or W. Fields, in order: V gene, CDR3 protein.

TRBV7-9	CASSLDEGLVRGELFGAFF
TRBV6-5	CASSYSGGNTIYF
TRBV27	CASSLGEQYF
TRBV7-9	CASSSPWVSGELFF
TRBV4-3	CASSQLTGPYEQYF
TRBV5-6	CASSLGGYEQYF
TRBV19	CASSDRRNTEAFF
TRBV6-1	CASRQGASSYEQYF
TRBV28	CASSLYGGGPYEQYF
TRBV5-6	CASSPPRMAYEQYF
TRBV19	CASSMGARAYNEQFF
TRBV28	CASIPVDSRYEQYF
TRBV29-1	CSVDRETYGYTF
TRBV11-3	CASSFGRGNYEQYF
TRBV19	CASSIGGGARNEQFF
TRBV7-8	CASSRQGGYGYTF
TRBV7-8	CASSLGGGSEQYF
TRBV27	CASSITGTGSEQYF
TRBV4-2	CASSQEGYSSSYEQYF
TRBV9	CASSVSGSNEKLFF
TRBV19	CASSRDRAGFTEAFF
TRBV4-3	CASSEGSMVSTDTQYF
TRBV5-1	CASSLVPGTRETQYF
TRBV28	CASSPPQPDTQYF
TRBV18	CASSPDGVWEQYF
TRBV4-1	CASSQDPTGELFF
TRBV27	CASSYTLANRSPLHF
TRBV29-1	CSVEYRGHYNEQFF
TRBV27	CASSSHRGRTEAFF
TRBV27	CASSLVGSTDTQYF
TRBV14	CASSHLSGVLEQYF
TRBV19	CASSAQDSYYQETQYF
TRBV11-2	CASRRGAHYEQYF
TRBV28	CASRPGTGNTIYF
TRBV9	CASSVDGSTDTQYF
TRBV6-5	CASSRREAYNEQFF
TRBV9	CASGIADSGPNEQFF
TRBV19	CASTRDGATNEKLFF
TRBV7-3	CASSHSGGPKEAGSADTQYF
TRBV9	CASSVDYRLGSNEQFF
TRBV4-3	CASSQYRRRERSVDEQFF
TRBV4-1	CASSQEPNNNEQFF
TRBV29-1	CSVAGFAGREETGELFF
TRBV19	CASSIGGTSGTYEQYF
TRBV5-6	CASSTGLLEQYF
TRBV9	CASSVVSSGNEQFF
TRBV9	CASSSTGTRATQYF
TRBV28	CASTLRGSTYEQYF